The source of this TCR beta chain is a study of cytomegalovirus exposure and HLA in healthy donors. V lost 5 bases to trimming and J lost 3 bases; unmatched junction nucleotides: 6. The CDR3 extends over 14 amino acids. The germline CDR1 and CDR2 sequences are SEHNR and FQNEAQ (reference sequence). PCR involved 60 Vbeta and 13 Jbeta primers. TCRdb keeps only in-frame clones here, not all; method: immunoSEQ multiplex PCR. The sample shows 120,000 or so clones, around four fifths of them seen only once. This receptor was identified in a man aged 25-45 years in good health and CMV-seropositive. Sequenced material: PBMCs. J is TRBJ1-2 and V is TRBV7-9; 7 positions agree with TRBD1. In nucleotides, the CDR3 is TGTGCCAGCAGCATACAGGGGCCGGACTATGGCTACACCTTC. Amino acids: CASSIQGPDYGYTF.